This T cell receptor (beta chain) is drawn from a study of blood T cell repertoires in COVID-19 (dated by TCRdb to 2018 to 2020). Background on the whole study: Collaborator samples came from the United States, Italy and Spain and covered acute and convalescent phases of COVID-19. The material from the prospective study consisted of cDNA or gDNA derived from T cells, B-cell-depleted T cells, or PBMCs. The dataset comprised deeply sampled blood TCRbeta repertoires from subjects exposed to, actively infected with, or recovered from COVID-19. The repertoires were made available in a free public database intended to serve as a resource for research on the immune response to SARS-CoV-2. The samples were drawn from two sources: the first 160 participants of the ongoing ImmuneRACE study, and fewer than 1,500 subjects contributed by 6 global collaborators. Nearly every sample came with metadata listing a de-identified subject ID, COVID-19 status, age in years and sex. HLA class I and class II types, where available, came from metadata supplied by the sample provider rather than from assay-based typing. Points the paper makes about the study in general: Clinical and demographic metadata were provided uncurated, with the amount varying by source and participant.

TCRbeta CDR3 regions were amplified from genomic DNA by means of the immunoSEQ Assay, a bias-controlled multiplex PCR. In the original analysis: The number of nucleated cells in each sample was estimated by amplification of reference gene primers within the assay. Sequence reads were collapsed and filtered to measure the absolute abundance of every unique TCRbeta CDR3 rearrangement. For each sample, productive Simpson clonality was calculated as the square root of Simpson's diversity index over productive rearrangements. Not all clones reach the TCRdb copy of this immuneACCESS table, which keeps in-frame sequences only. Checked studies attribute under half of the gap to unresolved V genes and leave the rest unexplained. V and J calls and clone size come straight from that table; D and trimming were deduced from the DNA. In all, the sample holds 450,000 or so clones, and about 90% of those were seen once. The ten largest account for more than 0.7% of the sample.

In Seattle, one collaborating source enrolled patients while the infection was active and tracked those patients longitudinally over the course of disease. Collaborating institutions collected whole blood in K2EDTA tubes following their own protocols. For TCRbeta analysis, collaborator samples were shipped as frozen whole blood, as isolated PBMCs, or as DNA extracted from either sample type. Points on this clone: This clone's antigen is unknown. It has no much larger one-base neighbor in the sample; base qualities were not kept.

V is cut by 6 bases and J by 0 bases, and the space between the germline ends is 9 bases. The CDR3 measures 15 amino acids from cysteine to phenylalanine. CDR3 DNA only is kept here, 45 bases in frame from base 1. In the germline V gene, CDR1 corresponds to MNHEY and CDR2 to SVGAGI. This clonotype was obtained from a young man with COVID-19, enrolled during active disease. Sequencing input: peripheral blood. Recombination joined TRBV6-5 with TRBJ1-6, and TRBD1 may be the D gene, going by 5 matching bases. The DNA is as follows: TGTGCCAGCAGCAACAGGAGCTCCTATAATTCACCCCTCCACTTT. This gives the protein CASSNRSSYNSPLHF.